A selection of T cell receptor beta chains follows, all from one sample in a study of cytotoxic CD8 clonotypes in ibrutinib-treated CLL. Measured with immunoSEQ multiplex PCR; TCRdb has only the in-frame clones, and not every one. The data contain some 170,000 clones, roughly 90% of them singletons. Here the sequenced sample was PBMCs, taken at disease progression, from a patient treated with ibrutinib. The receptors were sampled from a human donor with chronic lymphocytic leukemia. CDR3s leave out the opening cysteine and the closing phenylalanine or tryptophan. Each record gives: J gene, V gene, clone size, CDR3 protein. Only part of the rows carry a size: once, few, many, or a class if the clone is expanded.

TRBJ2-1 | TRBV19 | . | ASSLALSSYNEQF
TRBJ1-4 | TRBV7-6 | once | ASSVSQGVGEKLF
TRBJ2-7 | TRBV5-1 | . | ASSFSGGSSYEQY
TRBJ2-7 | TRBV21-1 | . | ASGPRSEGNEQY
TRBJ2-7 | TRBV4-1 | . | ASSQDEYREQY
TRBJ1-1 | TRBV18 | . | ASSPTPGTGNPNSTEAF
TRBJ2-7 | TRBV28 | . | ASIDGRAYEQY
TRBJ2-6 | TRBV27 | . | ASSFHNLEANVLT
TRBJ1-2 | TRBV28 | . | ASSTVSGDVRRDYGYT
TRBJ2-6 | TRBV15 | . | ATSRETGSSGANVLT
TRBJ2-2 | TRBV5-1 | . | ASNRAVGQGWTGELF
TRBJ1-2 | TRBV2 | . | ASNPPGYGYT
TRBJ2-3 | TRBV7-8 | . | ASSLPYSGRAGTDTQY
TRBJ2-7 | TRBV7-9 | few | ASSLAFGSYEQY
TRBJ1-2 | TRBV28 | . | ASSHSGAGYGYT
. | TRBV30 | . | AWTSGTGTDEQY
TRBJ2-2 | TRBV7-3 | . | ASSSNYVVGAGELF
TRBJ1-1 | TRBV6-6 | few | ASSPSATVNTEAF
TRBJ1-1 | TRBV5-1 | once | ASSQTTGGDTEAF
TRBJ2-7 | TRBV5-1 | . | ASSLAGTGFNEQY
TRBJ1-5 | TRBV29-1 | once | SVAGRAEQPQH
TRBJ1-5 | TRBV27 | . | ASSLRTGGSQPQH
TRBJ2-3 | TRBV30 | . | AWSAGLPTGTDTQY
TRBJ1-4 | TRBV19 | . | ASSAGQANEKLF
TRBJ1-1 | TRBV11-2 | . | ASSFHTDTEAF
TRBJ1-4 | TRBV7-9 | . | ASSLVGQTNEKLF
TRBJ1-2 | TRBV13 | . | ASSLEGQGYYGYT
TRBJ1-2 | TRBV28 | . | ASNSLASGGYGYT
TRBJ1-5 | TRBV6-4 | . | ASSVPGQGDQPQH
TRBJ2-1 | TRBV9 | . | ASSGSSGRGNEQF
TRBJ2-7 | TRBV11-3 | . | ASSLGLGTSGTRSYEQY
TRBJ1-2 | TRBV30 | . | AWSVGPHDGYT
TRBJ2-7 | TRBV15 | . | ATSRSGTGGASYEQY
TRBJ2-7 | TRBV4-1 | . | ASSQMNSGPPHYEQY
TRBJ2-7 | TRBV27 | . | ASSFRREQY
TRBJ2-7 | TRBV7-9 | many | ASSLAREPVDEQY
TRBJ1-2 | TRBV19 | few | ASSIDLSTYGYT
TRBJ2-7 | TRBV19 | . | ATSRLSHSYEQY
TRBJ2-7 | TRBV13 | . | ASRGLAPSYEQY
TRBJ2-1 | TRBV27 | . | ASSSVYNEQF
TRBJ1-3 | TRBV7-8 | . | ASSLRGGRAGNTIY
TRBJ2-3 | TRBV7-2 | . | ASSPDPSGRQY